Each of the 17 T cell receptor beta chains below was sequenced from the same sample in a study of neurological immune-mediated disorders. TCRdb used MiXCR to reprocess the 5' RACE reads, holding one entry per CDR3 protein. Here the sample spans tens of thousands of distinct CDR3 sequences, around 2.5% being singletons. The sequenced material came from PBMCs. The receptors originated from a man aged 45-65 years with multiple sclerosis.

This clonotype has a count of ten or more. CDR3: CASSINTGGGTEAFF. CDR3 nucleotide sequence: TGTGCCAGCAGTATAAACACAGGGGGCGGCACTGAAGCTTTCTTT. This sequence joins TRBV27 and TRBJ1-1; 9 bases agree with TRBD1. CDR1 is MNHEY and CDR2 is SMNVEV in the germline V gene (reference sequence). V shed 5 bases, J shed 4 bases, and the junction held 8 bases outside the gene matches. This CDR3 has 15 amino acids.

This clonotype was seen ten or more times. This rearrangement joins TRBV6-6 to TRBJ1-5; no definite D call. There are 13 residues in the CDR3. The V gene lost 2 bases and the J gene lost 15 bases, with 17 bases spanning the gap. Germline V gives CDR1 MNHNY, CDR2 SVGAGI (reference sequence). CDR3 in amino acids: CASSYETNFNRHF. The CDR3 DNA follows: TGTGCCAGCAGTTACGAGACCAATTTTAACCGGCATTTT.

This clonotype was observed at least ten times. This rearrangement joins TRBV20-1 to TRBJ2-1; D is perhaps TRBD2 (6 bases). The CDR3 covers 15 residues. The V gene lost 0 bases and the J gene lost 2 bases, with 11 bases spanning the gap. Per germline, CDR1 DFQATT and CDR2 SNEGSKA (reference sequence). The CDR3 sequence is CSARDRLVAYNEQFF. The CDR3 DNA sequence: TGCAGTGCTAGAGATCGACTAGTCGCCTACAATGAGCAGTTCTTC.

In its sample, this clonotype was seen many times. The gene calls are TRBV20-1 and TRBJ1-5; possible D gene TRBD1, 5 bases. V was pared by 0 bases and J by 7 bases, with 13 bases between. The CDR3 runs to 14 residues. Germline CDR1 is DFQATT and CDR2 is SNEGSKA (reference sequence). CDR3 DNA: TGCAGTGCTAGAGATAGTAGGGGAAGGCAGCCCCAGCATTTT. This translates into CSARDSRGRQPQHF.

This clonotype was picked up many times. Sequence at one end of the junction differs from germline and may be a read error. The V gene is TRBV12-3 or TRBV12-4, the J gene TRBJ1-5, with a weak D call TRBD1 (5 bases). CDR3 length: 14 residues. The CDR3: CASSSRQSNQPQNF. The CDR3 DNA reads TGTGCCAGCAGTTCTCGACAGAGCAATCAGCCCCAGAATTTT.

This clonotype was observed many times. The V call is TRBV5-1, the J call TRBJ2-3, with D possibly being TRBD2 (5 bases). This CDR3 region has 16 residues. Deletions cut 0 bases from V and 0 bases from J, with 11 bases between. The germline CDR1 and CDR2 sequences are SGHRS and YFSETQ. In DNA form, the CDR3 reads TGCGCCAGCAGCTTGGCTGCGGACTTTAGCACAGATACGCAGTATTTT. Translation: CASSLAADFSTDTQYF. Based on the CDR3 plus reference TRBV5-1 and TRBJ2-3, the full variable domain is KAGVTQTPRYLIKTRGQQVTLSCSPISGHRSVSWYQQTPGQGLQFLFEYFSETQRNKGNFPGRFSGRQFSNSRSEMNVSTLELGDSALYLCASSLAADFSTDTQYFGPGTRLTVL.

This clonotype was seen a handful of times. A clone one base away is much larger, so this may be a read error. The chain uses TRBV3-1 and TRBJ1-1; maybe TRBD1 (6 bases). CDR3 length: 13 residues. Per germline, CDR1 LGHDT and CDR2 YNNKEL (reference sequence). V was cut by 3 bases and J by 7 bases, with 12 bases left in between. The CDR3: CASSQLEDSEAFF. In DNA, the CDR3 is TGTGCCAGCAGCCAGTTAGAGGACAGTGAAGCTTTCTTT.

This clonotype was observed a few times. A much bigger clone sits one base away, suggesting this may be a read error. This chain connects TRBV3-1 to TRBJ2-5; 7 nucleotides agree with TRBD1. This CDR3 region has 16 residues. Trimming cost V 4 bases and J 1 base; bases outside gene matches: 9. Germline V lookup: CDR1 LGHDT, CDR2 YNNKEL (reference sequence). In DNA form, the CDR3 reads TGTGCCAGCAGCCCACAGCGACAGGGCACCCAAGAGACCCAGTACTTC. Protein product: CASSPQRQGTQETQYF.

This clonotype was counted many times. The chain combines TRBV3-1 with TRBJ1-1, with TRBD1 matching 7 bases. V shed 4 bases and J 5 bases; nucleotides not matched to a gene: 13. Germline loops: CDR1 LGHDT, CDR2 YNNKEL (reference sequence). The CDR3 has 16 amino acids. Here the CDR3 DNA reads TGTGCCAGCAGCCCAGTAGGGGGACAGTCCCTAACTGAAGCTTTCTTT. Translated, it gives CASSPVGGQSLTEAFF.

This clonotype was seen at least ten times. CDR3 sequence (DNA): TGCAGTCCTTCTTTGTATGAGCAGTTCTTC. It is translated as CSPSLYEQFF. The chain joins TRBV20-1 to TRBJ2-1; D uncertain. V was clipped by 8 bases and J by 8 bases, with 10 bases between them. The germline V gene encodes CDR1 DFQATT and CDR2 SNEGSKA (reference sequence). This CDR3 is 10 amino acids long.

This clonotype has at least ten counts. Compared with germline, one end of the junction differs, possibly owing to a read error. The chain couples TRBV7-2 to TRBJ1-5; D perhaps matches TRBD1 (5 bases). Germline lookup yields CDR1 SGHTA and CDR2 FQGNSA. There are 15 residues in the CDR3. The CDR3 spells CASSLAEQVNQPQNF. The CDR3 nucleotides are TGTGCCAGCAGCTTAGCTGAACAGGTCAATCAGCCCCAGAATTTT.

In its sample, this clonotype was seen many times. The chain joins TRBV12-3 or TRBV12-4 to TRBJ2-3; the match to TRBD2 covers 14 bases. This CDR3 is built from 14 residues. V was pared by 6 bases and J by 9 bases, with 5 bases of the junction left unmatched. The CDR3 coding sequence is TGTGCCAGCAGCCAAGGACTAGCGGGGGGAACGCAGTATTTT. Residues: CASSQGLAGGTQYF.

This clonotype was seen many times. The rearrangement links TRBV7-2 to TRBJ2-7; D is undetermined. V dropped 1 base and J dropped 6 bases, with 10 bases sitting between them. The CDR3 is 13 residues long. Germline V gene data show CDR1 as SGHTA and CDR2 as FQGNSA. The CDR3 region is CASSLVQESEQYF. The CDR3 nucleotides are TGTGCCAGCAGCTTAGTACAAGAGTCCGAGCAGTACTTC.

This clonotype occurred many times. The genes are TRBV20-1 and TRBJ2-3; 9 nucleotides match TRBD2. CDR3 size: 14 residues. CDR1 DFQATT and CDR2 SNEGSKA come from the germline V gene (reference sequence). The V and J ends lost 4 bases and 4 bases, in that order; junction bases with no gene match: 6. The CDR3 nucleotides read TGCAGTGCTATCCCGCGGGGGGGCGCAGATACGCAGTATTTT. It encodes CSAIPRGGADTQYF.

This clonotype was seen ten or more times. V is TRBV7-2 and J is TRBJ2-3, with TRBD2 identical over 10 bases. The CDR3 runs 15 residues. Per germline, CDR1 SGHTA and CDR2 FQGNSA. The ends lost 2 bases at V and 12 bases at J; junction bases unmatched: 11. The CDR3 nucleotides are TGTGCCAGCAGCTTAAGCGGGGGGGCCGAGGTCGCACAGTATTTT. As protein: CASSLSGGAEVAQYF. Full variable domain (remainder filled in from reference TRBV7-2 and TRBJ2-3): GAGVSQSPSNKVTEKGKDVELRCDPISGHTALYWYRQSLGQGLEFLIYFQGNSAPDKSGLPSDRFSAERTGGSVSTLTIQRTQQEDSAVYLCASSLSGGAEVAQYFGPGTRLTVL.

With respect to this clonotype: It is likely a read error, because the conserved phenylalanine at the end of the CDR3 is missing. The rearrangement links TRBV10-3 to TRBJ1-1; tentative D call: TRBD1 (6 bases). The CDR3 has 15 amino acids. Deletions cut 3 bases from V and 1 base from J, with 12 bases between. Germline V CDR1 and CDR2: ENHRY, SYGVKD. The DNA for the CDR3 is TGTGCCATCAGTGATGGGGGGGCGCGGAACACTGAAGCTTTCAAT. Translated: CAISDGGARNTEAFN.

This clonotype appeared many times. The J gene is TRBJ1-4, the V gene TRBV7-2; 9 positions agree with TRBD1. The CDR3 has 17 residues. V shed 1 base and J 0 bases; nucleotides not matched to a gene: 3. Germline V gene lookup returns CDR1 SGHTA and CDR2 FQGNSA. The DNA of the CDR3 is TGTGCCAGCAGCTTAGTGGGACAGGGTGCAACTAATGAAAAACTGTTTTTT. Translating gives CASSLVGQGATNEKLFF.